The present T cell receptor beta chain was sequenced within a study of cytomegalovirus exposure and HLA in healthy donors. Overall study results and limits: A link between a missense DCLRE1C variant and TCR beta V- and J-gene trimming emerged from a later analysis.

Comments on this clone: Its antigen is currently unknown.

The CDR3 consists of 16 residues. V was pared by 1 base and J by 0 bases, with 3 bases of the junction left unmatched. Germline CDR1 and CDR2: SEHNR and FQNEAQ (reference sequence). Use of 60 Vbeta and 13 Jbeta primers characterized the PCR. Produced via immunoSEQ multiplex PCR; TCRdb's table is partial and in-frame only. The sample contains 130,000 or so clones, more than 60% of which appear only once. V is TRBV7-9 and J is TRBJ1-1; 9 bases agree with TRBD1. The clonotype was recovered from a middle-aged woman in good health and CMV-seropositive. What was sequenced was PBMCs. CDR3 sequence: CASSLEGTGLNTEAFF. For the CDR3, the DNA is TGTGCCAGCAGCTTAGAGGGGACAGGGCTGAACACTGAAGCTTTCTTT. The whole variable domain, filled in from reference TRBV7-9 and TRBJ1-1, reads DTGVSQNPRHKITKRGQNVTFRCDPISEHNRLYWYRQTLGQGPEFLTYFQNEAQLEKSRLLSDRFSAERPKGSFSTLEIQRTEQGDSAMYLCASSLEGTGLNTEAFFGQGTRLTVV.